A selection of T cell receptor beta chains follows, all from one sample in a study of shared clonotypes between healthy human individuals. The method was immunoSEQ multiplex PCR; TCRdb's version includes in-frame clones alone and lacks a portion of them. Among 400,000 to 500,000 clones listed, around 79% were seen once. Sequencing input: PBMCs. The source is a woman aged 40-49 years in good health. Some clones in this sample may be carry-over from other donors' samples. The CDR3 runs from the conserved cysteine through the conserved F or W. The D gene is left open where the match is weak. The size field is filled for only some rows; it gives once, few, many or a size class.

>NA|TRBJ2-2|NA|TRBV7-2
CASSLGLAGELFF
TGTGCCAGCAGCTTAGGGCTAGCCGGGGAGCTGTTTTTT
>TRBD1|TRBJ2-5|NA|TRBV5-1
CASSSGGRETQYF
TGCGCCAGCAGCTCAGGGGGCCGAGAGACCCAGTACTTC
>TRBD2|TRBJ2-2|NA|TRBV7-9
CASSLEGGRPVGELFF
TGTGCCAGCAGCTTAGAAGGCGGGAGGCCCGTAGGGGAGCTGTTTTTT
>TRBD2|TRBJ2-7|NA|TRBV7-2
CASSLESGGPYEQYF
TGTGCCAGCAGCTTAGAATCGGGAGGGCCCTACGAGCAGTACTTC
>NA|TRBJ2-7|NA|TRBV2
CASSAIAGLGGNHEQYF
TGTGCCAGCAGTGCCATTGCCGGACTGGGCGGGAACCACGAGCAGTACTTC
>TRBD2|TRBJ2-3|NA|TRBV7-2
CASSPSGVRDTDTQYF
TGTGCCAGCAGCCCGAGCGGGGTGCGTGACACAGATACGCAGTATTTT
>TRBD1|TRBJ2-1|once|TRBV30
CAWSYTGAYNEQFF
TGTGCCTGGAGCTATACAGGGGCCTACAATGAGCAGTTCTTC
>TRBD1|TRBJ1-2|few|TRBV6-1
CASNTHQGAGYTF
TGTGCCAGCAACACACATCAGGGGGCGGGCTACACCTTC
>NA|TRBJ2-3|NA|TRBV6-4
CASSGDLGDTQYF
TGTGCCAGCAGTGGGGACCTCGGGGATACGCAGTATTTT
>TRBD2|TRBJ2-1|NA|TRBV6-4
CASSDTAGESYNEQFF
TGTGCCAGCAGTGATACGGCGGGAGAATCCTACAATGAGCAGTTCTTC
>NA|TRBJ2-7|NA|TRBV7-8
CASSLHRTRPSQQYF
TGTGCCAGCAGCTTACACCGGACCCGTCCCTCACAGCAGTACTTC
>TRBD2|TRBJ2-2|few|TRBV2
CASSAAGGNTGELFF
TGTGCCAGCAGTGCGGCGGGAGGCAACACCGGGGAGCTGTTTTTT
>NA|TRBJ1-2|NA|TRBV7-9
CASSLEGIRGYTF
TGTGCCAGCAGCTTAGAGGGGATCCGTGGCTACACCTTC
>NA|TRBJ2-5|NA|TRBV18
CASSLQYQETQYF
TGTGCCAGCTCACTCCAGTACCAAGAGACCCAGTACTTC
>TRBD1|TRBJ1-2|NA|TRBV18
CASSPGTGTPRYGYTF
TGTGCCAGCTCACCGGGGACAGGCACCCCGCGCTATGGCTACACCTTC
>NA|TRBJ2-6|NA|TRBV10-3
CAISDGAGANVLTF
TGTGCCATCAGTGATGGGGCTGGGGCCAACGTCCTGACTTTC
>NA|TRBJ1-5|NA|TRBV28
CASSSYRRTHNQPQHF
TGTGCCAGCAGTTCCTATAGAAGAACTCACAATCAGCCCCAGCATTTT
>TRBD1|TRBJ2-7|NA|TRBV12-5
CASGSRGQGVYEQYF
TGTGCTAGTGGTTCACGTGGACAGGGGGTTTACGAGCAGTACTTC
>TRBD2|TRBJ2-1|NA|TRBV7-2
CASSLGRVNEQFF
TGTGCCAGCAGCTTGGGGAGGGTTAATGAGCAGTTCTTC
>TRBD2|TRBJ2-5|NA|TRBV5-4
CASSSSGRETQYF
TGTGCCAGCAGTTCTAGCGGACGAGAGACCCAGTACTTC
>NA|TRBJ1-2|many|TRBV27
CASSSLRDYGYTF
TGTGCCAGCAGTTCCCTCAGGGACTATGGCTACACCTTC
>NA|TRBJ1-2|NA|TRBV5-4
CASSSPSGVNYGYTF
TGTGCCAGCAGCTCCCCCTCAGGGGTCAACTATGGCTACACCTTC
>NA|TRBJ2-1|NA|TRBV7-2
CASSLIALAEQFF
TGTGCCAGCAGCTTAATAGCTCTGGCTGAGCAGTTCTTC
>TRBD1|TRBJ1-2|NA|TRBV18
CASSNPGQLSYGYTF
TGTGCCAGCTCAAATCCGGGACAGTTAAGCTATGGCTACACCTTC
>TRBD2|TRBJ2-5|NA|TRBV7-2
CASSLSSGAGETQYF
TGTGCCAGCAGCTTATCTAGCGGGGCTGGAGAGACCCAGTACTTC
>TRBD1|TRBJ1-5|once|TRBV28
CASRTLTGGNQPQHF
TGTGCCAGCAGAACCCTGACAGGGGGCAATCAGCCCCAGCATTTT
>NA|TRBJ2-1|NA|TRBV7-2
CASSLYGEQFF
TGTGCCAGCAGCTTATATGGTGAGCAGTTCTTC
>TRBD1|TRBJ1-1|NA|TRBV2
CASNRTGDTEAFF
TGTGCCAGCAACCGCACAGGGGACACTGAAGCTTTCTTT
>NA|TRBJ1-2|NA|TRBV18
CASSAWDLNYGYTF
TGTGCCAGCTCAGCCTGGGACCTAAACTATGGCTACACCTTC
>NA|TRBJ2-2|NA|TRBV5-1
CASKGQTNTGELFF
TGCGCCAGCAAAGGACAGACCAACACCGGGGAGCTGTTTTTT
>NA|TRBJ2-7|NA|TRBV7-9
CASSSWTPGFYEQYF
TGTGCCAGCAGCTCCTGGACACCGGGATTCTACGAGCAGTACTTC
>TRBD2|TRBJ2-7|NA|TRBV25-1
CASSDGAGDSYEQYF
TGTGCCAGCAGTGATGGGGCGGGAGACTCCTACGAGCAGTACTTC
>NA|TRBJ2-1|NA|TRBV5-1
CASSLRLASSYNEQFF
TGCGCCAGCAGCTTGAGGCTAGCGAGCTCCTACAATGAGCAGTTCTTC
>TRBD2|TRBJ2-5|NA|TRBV7-3
CASSPAGLAGIQETQYF
TGTGCCAGCAGCCCCGCCGGACTAGCGGGAATCCAAGAGACCCAGTACTTC
>TRBD2|TRBJ2-7|NA|TRBV7-2
CASSTRTSGPYEQYF
TGTGCCAGCAGCACCCGGACTAGCGGGCCCTACGAGCAGTACTTC
>NA|TRBJ2-2|NA|TRBV29-1
CSVGHFGELFF
TGCAGCGTTGGACATTTTGGGGAGCTGTTTTTT
>TRBD1|TRBJ1-6|NA|TRBV4-3
CASSQDGTGGNSPLHF
TGCGCCAGCAGCCAAGATGGGACAGGGGGCAATTCACCCCTCCACTTT
>NA|TRBJ2-6|NA|TRBV9
CASSVAPLQVSGANVLTF
TGTGCCAGCAGCGTAGCTCCACTTCAGGTCTCTGGGGCCAACGTCCTGACTTTC
>NA|TRBJ2-5|NA|TRBV9
CASSVGVVGAVETQYF
TGTGCCAGCAGCGTAGGGGTGGTGGGGGCGGTGGAGACCCAGTACTTC
>NA|TRBJ1-2|NA|TRBV28
CASSPGTYGYTF
TGTGCCAGCAGCCCCGGGACTTATGGCTACACCTTC
>TRBD2|TRBJ2-1|NA|TRBV5-1
CASSLRTSGGGNEQFF
TGCGCCAGCAGCTTGAGGACTAGCGGGGGCGGGAATGAGCAGTTCTTC
>TRBD2|TRBJ2-1|NA|TRBV29-1
CSAEGGTSSDNEQFF
TGCAGCGCCGAAGGCGGGACTAGCTCGGACAATGAGCAGTTCTTC
>NA|TRBJ2-1|few|TRBV6-6
CASSYSRVYNEQFF
TGTGCCAGCAGTTACTCACGGGTCTACAATGAGCAGTTCTTC
>NA|TRBJ2-7|few|TRBV18
CASSRDSKTYEQYF
TGTGCCAGCTCACGTGACAGCAAAACCTACGAGCAGTACTTC
>NA|TRBJ1-1|NA|TRBV9
CASSVNVISEAFF
TGTGCCAGCAGCGTAAACGTCATCTCTGAAGCTTTCTTT
>TRBD2|TRBJ2-7|NA|TRBV4-3
CASSQGPAAGGSYEQYF
TGCGCCAGCAGCCAAGGACCGGCAGCGGGAGGATCCTACGAGCAGTACTTC